This TCR beta chain comes out of a study of CD8 T cells in Susac syndrome. The length of the CDR3 is 15 residues. V was clipped by 7 bases and J by 3 bases; unmatched bases: 6. Germline CDR1 MNHEY, CDR2 SMNVEV (reference sequence). Concerning this clonotype itself: Its specificity is not known.

Findings and limits, study-wide: It was in TEMRA cells and active patients that Susac CD8+ clonal expansion peaked.

RNA totalling about 0.5 to 1 ug underwent reverse transcription with random hexamers. TCRdb fed the immunoSEQ multiplex PCR reads into MiXCR, producing one record per CDR3 protein. The table shows approximately 83,000 distinct CDR3 sequences, with approximately 93% occurring only once. The chain recombines TRBV27 with TRBJ2-5, with 12 bases matching TRBD2. The TCR was taken from a human donor with Susac syndrome. Sequencing was performed on CD8+ T cells from PBMCs. The CDR3 region has the DNA TGTGCCAGCACCCTCACTAGCGGGAGGAAAGAGACCCAGTACTTC. Amino acids: CASTLTSGRKETQYF.